This T cell receptor (beta chain) was observed in a study of PD-1 blockade in classical Hodgkin lymphoma. Brentuximab vedotin exposure varied, and every patient relapsed after autologous stem cell transplantation. Regarding the study as a whole: A reduction in baseline TCR diversity was reportedly seen in newly diagnosed patients relative to healthy donors. Newly diagnosed patients and complete responders had comparable diversity at baseline.

This clone was recorded only once. Its antigen remains unidentified. TCRdb keeps only in-frame clones here, not all; method: immunoSEQ multiplex PCR. The sample holds about 11,000 clones, approximately 80% seen once. In germline, CDR1 is SGDLS, CDR2 YYNGEE. V was trimmed by 3 bases and J by 5 bases, leaving 15 bases between them. This CDR3 is built from 15 residues. This sample comprised peripheral blood mononuclear cells (PBMCs), obtained before the second cycle of nivolumab. The chain has TRBV9 and TRBJ2-1, with D tentatively TRBD1 or TRBD2 (5 bases each). The clonotype comes from a human donor with classical Hodgkin lymphoma. CDR3 amino acids: CASSGGRAWHNEQFF. CDR3 nucleotides: TGTGCCAGCAGCGGGGGGAGAGCTTGGCACAATGAGCAGTTCTTC. The variable domain in full, completed from reference TRBV9 and TRBJ2-1, reads DSGVTQTPKHLITATGQRVTLRCSPRSGDLSVYWYQQSLDQGLQFLIQYYNGEERAKGNILERFSAQQFPDLHSELNLSSLELGDSALYFCASSGGRAWHNEQFFGPGTRLTVL.